Listed below are T cell receptor beta chains from one sample, sequenced in a study of radiation and T cells in renal cell carcinoma. Measured with immunoSEQ multiplex PCR; TCRdb has only the in-frame clones, and not every one. The data hold approximately 110,000 clones, with 80% to 85% observed a single time. This sample comprised blood, obtained from a patient whose treatment included radiotherapy and nephrectomy. The receptors here all came from a woman between 55 and 75 years old with renal cell carcinoma. Each CDR3 is given with its conserved first and last residue. Fields, in order: D gene, V gene, clone size, J gene, CDR3 protein, CDR3 DNA. A D gene is named only where the DNA matches it firmly. Clone size is not always given. Where it is, it says once, few, many or a class for expanded clones.

D gene: TRBD1
V gene: TRBV18
clone size: NA
J gene: TRBJ2-7
CDR3 protein: CASSPLRVGQGYEQYF
CDR3 DNA: TGTGCCAGCTCACCACTAAGAGTTGGACAGGGATACGAGCAGTACTTC

D gene: NA
V gene: TRBV6-1
clone size: NA
J gene: TRBJ2-1
CDR3 protein: CASSEVIGSGARDEQFF
CDR3 DNA: TGTGCCAGCAGTGAAGTTATAGGGTCAGGGGCTAGGGATGAGCAGTTCTTC

D gene: TRBD1
V gene: TRBV2
clone size: NA
J gene: TRBJ2-7
CDR3 protein: CASSEARTGEQYF
CDR3 DNA: TGTGCCAGCAGTGAAGCCCGGACAGGGGAGCAGTACTTC

D gene: TRBD1
V gene: TRBV5-4
clone size: NA
J gene: TRBJ1-6
CDR3 protein: CASSLAPGQDNSPLHF
CDR3 DNA: TGTGCCAGCAGCTTGGCTCCGGGACAGGATAATTCACCCCTCCACTTT

D gene: TRBD1
V gene: TRBV10-3
clone size: NA
J gene: TRBJ1-3
CDR3 protein: CAISELGDSSGNTIYF
CDR3 DNA: TGTGCCATCAGTGAATTAGGGGACAGCTCTGGAAACACCATATATTTT

D gene: TRBD2
V gene: TRBV4-3
clone size: NA
J gene: TRBJ2-1
CDR3 protein: CASSQVWGTSGTYNEQFF
CDR3 DNA: TGCGCCAGCAGCCAAGTTTGGGGGACTAGCGGGACCTACAATGAGCAGTTCTTC

D gene: NA
V gene: TRBV5-6
clone size: NA
J gene: TRBJ2-7
CDR3 protein: CASSPRGLLYEQYF
CDR3 DNA: TGTGCCAGCAGCCCTAGGGGACTTCTCTACGAGCAGTACTTC

D gene: NA
V gene: TRBV29-1
clone size: few
J gene: TRBJ1-1
CDR3 protein: CSVEIQIDTEAFF
CDR3 DNA: TGCAGCGTTGAAATACAGATCGATACTGAAGCTTTCTTT

D gene: NA
V gene: TRBV19
clone size: NA
J gene: TRBJ1-5
CDR3 protein: CASSMTGDSNQPQHF
CDR3 DNA: TGTGCCAGTAGTATGACAGGCGATAGCAATCAGCCCCAGCATTTT

D gene: NA
V gene: TRBV11-2
clone size: NA
J gene: TRBJ2-1
CDR3 protein: CASSLGAERYNEQFF
CDR3 DNA: TGTGCCAGCAGCTTAGGTGCGGAGCGGTACAATGAGCAGTTCTTC

D gene: NA
V gene: TRBV7-9
clone size: NA
J gene: TRBJ1-2
CDR3 protein: CASGPENSPMNTF
CDR3 DNA: TGTGCCAGCGGCCCCGAGAACAGTCCTATGAACACCTTC

D gene: TRBD2
V gene: TRBV7-2
clone size: once
J gene: TRBJ2-3
CDR3 protein: CASSLGLAGASTDTQYF
CDR3 DNA: TGTGCCAGCAGCTTAGGTCTAGCGGGGGCTAGCACAGATACGCAGTATTTT

D gene: NA
V gene: TRBV7-9
clone size: NA
J gene: TRBJ2-5
CDR3 protein: CASSLALQETQYF
CDR3 DNA: TGTGCCAGCAGCTTAGCCTTGCAAGAGACCCAGTACTTC

D gene: NA
V gene: TRBV27
clone size: once
J gene: TRBJ2-1
CDR3 protein: CASAPRRGGSYNEQFF
CDR3 DNA: TGTGCCAGCGCCCCCAGGAGGGGCGGCTCCTACAATGAGCAGTTCTTC

D gene: NA
V gene: TRBV28
clone size: NA
J gene: TRBJ2-2
CDR3 protein: CASSFIKKNTGELFF
CDR3 DNA: TGTGCCAGCAGTTTTATAAAGAAAAACACCGGGGAGCTGTTTTTT

D gene: NA
V gene: TRBV7-9
clone size: NA
J gene: TRBJ1-6
CDR3 protein: CASSSTRLLNSPLHF
CDR3 DNA: TGTGCCAGCAGCTCAACCAGGCTCCTTAATTCACCCCTCCACTTT